This entry is about one T cell receptor beta chain. Its antigen remains unknown. These data belong to a study of CD8+CD57+ T cells in acquired aplastic anemia. Study information: The average for DNA from sorted CD4+ and CD8+ cells was 3.2 ug.

Genomic DNA was employed as the template in profiling TCR beta VDJ and CDR3. Via MiXCR, TCRdb re-called the reads, giving one row per CDR3 protein. The sample lists approximately 160,000 distinct CDR3 sequences, around half occurring once. With 8 bases removed from V and 3 bases from J, the gap between germline ends came to 9 bases. This CDR3 comprises 13 residues. The V gene's germline CDR1 is KGHDR and CDR2 SFDVKD. The study, taken as a whole, reports: Sharing between patients and controls was observed for around 27 CD8+ CDR3 sequences. Levels of CD8+ Simpson's diversity were not significantly distinct in patients versus controls.

All patients picked for sequencing had shown, by flow cytometry, an expansion of CD8+CD57+ cells. The study sampled blood from patients who had received no therapy. This rearrangement joins TRBV24-1 to TRBJ2-2, with a possible D match to TRBD1 (5 bases). The clonotype comes from a human donor with aplastic anemia. The sample taken for sequencing was sorted CD4+, CD8+, or CD8+CD57+ T cells (not recorded which) from PBMCs. DNA for the CDR3: TGTGCCACCAACAGCAGGGACACCGGGGAGCTGTTTTTT. Translation gives CATNSRDTGELFF.